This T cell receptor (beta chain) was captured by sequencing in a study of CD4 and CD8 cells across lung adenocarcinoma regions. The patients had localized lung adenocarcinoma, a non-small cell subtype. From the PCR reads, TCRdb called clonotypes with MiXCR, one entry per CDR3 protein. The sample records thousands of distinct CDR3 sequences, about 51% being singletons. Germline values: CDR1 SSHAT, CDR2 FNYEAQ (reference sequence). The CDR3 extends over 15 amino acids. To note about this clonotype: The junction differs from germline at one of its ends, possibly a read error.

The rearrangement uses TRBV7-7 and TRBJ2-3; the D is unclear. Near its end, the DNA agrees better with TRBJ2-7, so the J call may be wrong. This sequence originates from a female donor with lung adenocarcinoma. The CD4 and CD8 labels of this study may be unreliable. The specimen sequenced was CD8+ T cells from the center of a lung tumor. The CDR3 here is CASSLGFGGKDTQYF. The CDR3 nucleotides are TGTGCTAGCAGCTTAGGGTTTGGTGGCAAAGATACGCAGTACTTC.